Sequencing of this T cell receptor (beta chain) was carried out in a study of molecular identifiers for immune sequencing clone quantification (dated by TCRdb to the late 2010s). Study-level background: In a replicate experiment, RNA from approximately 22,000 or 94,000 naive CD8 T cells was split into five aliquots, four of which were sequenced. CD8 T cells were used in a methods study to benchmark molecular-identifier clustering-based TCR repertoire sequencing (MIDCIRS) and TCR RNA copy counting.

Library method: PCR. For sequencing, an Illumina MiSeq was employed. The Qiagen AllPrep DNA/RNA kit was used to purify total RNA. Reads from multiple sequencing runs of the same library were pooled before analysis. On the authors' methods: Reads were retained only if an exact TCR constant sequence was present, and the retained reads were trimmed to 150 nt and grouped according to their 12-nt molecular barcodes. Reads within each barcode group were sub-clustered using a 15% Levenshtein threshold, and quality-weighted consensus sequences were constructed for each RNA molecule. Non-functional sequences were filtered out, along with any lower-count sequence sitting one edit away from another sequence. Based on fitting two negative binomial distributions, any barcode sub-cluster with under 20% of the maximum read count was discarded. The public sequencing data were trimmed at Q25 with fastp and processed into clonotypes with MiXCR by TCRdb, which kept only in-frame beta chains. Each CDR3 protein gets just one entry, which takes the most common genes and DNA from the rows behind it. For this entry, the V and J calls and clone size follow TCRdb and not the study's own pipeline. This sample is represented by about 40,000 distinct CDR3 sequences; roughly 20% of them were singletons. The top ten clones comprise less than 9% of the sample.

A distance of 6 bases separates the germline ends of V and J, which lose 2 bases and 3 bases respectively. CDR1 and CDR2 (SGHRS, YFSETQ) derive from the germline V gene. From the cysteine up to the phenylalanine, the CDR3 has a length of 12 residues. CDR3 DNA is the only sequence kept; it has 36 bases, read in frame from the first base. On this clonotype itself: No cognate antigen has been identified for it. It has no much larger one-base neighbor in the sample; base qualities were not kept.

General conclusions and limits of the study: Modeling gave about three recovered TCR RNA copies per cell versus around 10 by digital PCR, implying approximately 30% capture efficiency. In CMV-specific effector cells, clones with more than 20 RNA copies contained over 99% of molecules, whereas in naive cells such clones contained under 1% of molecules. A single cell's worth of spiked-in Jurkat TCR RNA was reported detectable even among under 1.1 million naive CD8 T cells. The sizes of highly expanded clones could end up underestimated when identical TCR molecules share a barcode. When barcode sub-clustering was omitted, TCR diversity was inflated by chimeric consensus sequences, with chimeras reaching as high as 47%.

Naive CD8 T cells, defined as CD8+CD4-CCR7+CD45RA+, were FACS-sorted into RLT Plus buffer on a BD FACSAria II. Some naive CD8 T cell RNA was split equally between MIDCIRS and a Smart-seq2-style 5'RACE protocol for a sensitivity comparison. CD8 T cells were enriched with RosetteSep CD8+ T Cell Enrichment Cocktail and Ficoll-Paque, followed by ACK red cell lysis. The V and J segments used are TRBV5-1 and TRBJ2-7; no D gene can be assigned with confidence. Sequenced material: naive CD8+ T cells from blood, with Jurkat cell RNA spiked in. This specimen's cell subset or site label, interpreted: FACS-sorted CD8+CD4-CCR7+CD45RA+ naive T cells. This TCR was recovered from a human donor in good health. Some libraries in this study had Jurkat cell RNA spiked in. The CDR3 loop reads CASSFDRYEQYF. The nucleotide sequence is TGCGCCAGCAGCTTCGACCGCTACGAGCAGTACTTC.